Listed here is a single TCR beta chain. Its antigen is undetermined. Measured with immunoSEQ multiplex PCR; TCRdb has only the in-frame clones, and not every one. Of over 130,000 clones listed, around 89% are singletons. This sample was included in a study of T cell responses to AZD1222 COVID-19 vaccine. Notes on the study in general: Clonal diversity was possibly underestimated, and the donors were mostly white British, with more females. No day 14 peak samples; only post-peak repertoires were characterized.

This sample comprised peripheral blood, obtained on day 0 of AZD1222 vaccination. The sequence derives from an adult in good health.

The CDR3 nucleotides read TGTGCCAGCAGTTTAAGAGGGGACTATGGCTACACCTTC. The encoded protein is CASSLRGDYGYTF. The rearrangement uses TRBV27 and TRBJ1-2; tentative D call: TRBD1 (5 bases). The V end was cut by 2 bases, the J end by 3 bases, with 7 bases between. The CDR3 contains 13 residues. The V gene's germline CDR1 is MNHEY and CDR2 SMNVEV (reference sequence).